Listed below are T cell receptor beta chains from one sample, sequenced in a study of T cell repertoires in cytomegalovirus infection. TCRdb used MiXCR to reprocess the reads, holding one entry per CDR3 protein. This sample has some 110,000 distinct CDR3 sequences, with over 25% found just once. These TCRs' antigens remain unknown. The sequencing here drew on CD8+ T cells from cultured PBMCs, taken from culture after CMV antigen stimulation. These receptors all stem from a human donor in good health (CMV status not recorded). Some clones in this sample may be carry-over from other donors' samples. The CDR3 runs from the conserved cysteine through the conserved F or W. A D gene is named only where the DNA matches it firmly. Clone size appears in some rows only: once, few, many, or a class for an expanded clone.

V	D	J	size	DNA	CDR3
TRBV5-1	-	TRBJ2-7	few	TGCGCCAGCAGCTTTGGTCAAAACGAGCAGTACTTC	CASSFGQNEQYF
TRBV6-6	TRBD1	TRBJ1-2	few	TGTGCCAGCAGTTACTCCCACCTAGGACAGGGGTTCGACTATGGCTACACCTTC	CASSYSHLGQGFDYGYTF
TRBV7-2	-	TRBJ2-7	many	TGTGCCAGCAGCACCGGGACACCGTCCTACGAGCAGTACTTC	CASSTGTPSYEQYF
TRBV18	-	TRBJ2-1	-	TGTGCCAGCTCACCACCAAAACAACAGGCGCTGGTGCAGTTCTTC	CASSPPKQQALVQFF
TRBV5-1	-	TRBJ2-3	-	TGCGCCAGCAGCCGGAATGCGGACGCCTCTGATACGCAGTATTTT	CASSRNADASDTQYF
TRBV7-2	-	TRBJ1-4	-	TGTGCCAGCAGCTGGGTGGGGCTGGGAAATGAAAAACTGTTTTTT	CASSWVGLGNEKLFF
TRBV3-1	-	TRBJ2-5	many	TGTGCCAGCAGCCAAGATTACCCTTTCTCGGCAGCAAGGCCGATTCAAGAGACCCAGTACTTC	CASSQDYPFSAARPIQETQYF
TRBV7-7	-	TRBJ2-5	-	TGTGCTAGCAGCCCAGTCGGGACACTGTACCAAGAGACCCAGTACTTC	CASSPVGTLYQETQYF
TRBV4-1	TRBD1	TRBJ1-2	few	TGCGCCAGCAGCCCCGGACAGGGTCCCCTTCGAGGCTACACCTTC	CASSPGQGPLRGYTF
TRBV27	TRBD1	TRBJ2-3	-	TGTGCCAGCAGTTTATCGTCCAGGACAGGGCAGCGTTGGGATACGCAGTATTTT	CASSLSSRTGQRWDTQYF
TRBV6-2/TRBV6-3	-	TRBJ1-5	few	TGTGCCAGCAGCCATCGTCCTCAGGGAACTCCTAGCAATCAGCCCCAGCATTTT	CASSHRPQGTPSNQPQHF
TRBV9	-	TRBJ1-2	-	TGTGCCAGCAGCGTAGGGGGTATGGCGGGCTACACCTTC	CASSVGGMAGYTF
TRBV4-1	-	TRBJ2-5	few	TGCGCCAGCAGCCAAGAGGCAGGCACGGTATCGGAGACCCAGTACTTC	CASSQEAGTVSETQYF
TRBV12-3/TRBV12-4	-	TRBJ2-3	many	TGTGCCAGCAGTGGGACCACAGATACGCAGTATTTT	CASSGTTDTQYF
TRBV7-9	-	TRBJ2-1	-	TGTGCCAGCTGGGAGCCGAGGGTTAACTACAATGAGCAGTTCTTC	CASWEPRVNYNEQFF
TRBV7-9	-	TRBJ1-2	-	TGTGCCAGCAGCCACCGGGACGGACCTAACTATGGCTACACCTTC	CASSHRDGPNYGYTF
TRBV6-2/TRBV6-3	-	TRBJ2-7	-	TGTGCCAGCACTACTGGTAGCGGCTACGAGCAGTACTTC	CASTTGSGYEQYF
TRBV7-2	-	TRBJ1-2	-	TGTGCCAGCAGCTTAGGGTATGGACGGGATGGCTACACCTTC	CASSLGYGRDGYTF
TRBV7-8	-	TRBJ1-5	many	TGTGCCAGCAGCTTAGAGGGTTTTGATAGCAATCAGCCCCAGCATTTT	CASSLEGFDSNQPQHF
TRBV13	TRBD2	TRBJ2-1	-	TGTGCCAGCAGCCTTCGCGGGGGGTCCTACAATGAGCAGTTCTTC	CASSLRGGSYNEQFF
TRBV4-1	-	TRBJ1-5	-	TGCGCCAGCAGCCAAGGCCATGGGGATTTTAGCGGCAATCAGCCCCAGCATTTT	CASSQGHGDFSGNQPQHF
TRBV28	TRBD1	TRBJ2-1	-	TGTGCCAGCAGCCAGACAGGGATCCTTAATGAGCAGTTCTTC	CASSQTGILNEQFF
TRBV27	-	TRBJ1-1	-	TGTGCCAGCAGTTCGTGGGGTAGAGTTAACACTGAAGCTTTCTTT	CASSSWGRVNTEAFF
TRBV2	TRBD1	TRBJ1-2	-	TGTGCCAGCAGTTCCCGGACAGGGGGAATCGGCTACACCTTC	CASSSRTGGIGYTF
TRBV7-9	-	TRBJ1-1	few	TGTGCCAGCAGCCCGGCGGGACGGAACACTGAAGCTTTCTTT	CASSPAGRNTEAFF
TRBV5-5	TRBD1	TRBJ2-3	few	TGTGCCAGCAGCCGGCGGACAGGAAGCACAGATACGCAGTATTTT	CASSRRTGSTDTQYF
TRBV4-1	-	TRBJ2-7	-	TGCGCCAGCAGCCAGCAGGGGCAGGTCGAGCAGTACTTC	CASSQQGQVEQYF
TRBV2	TRBD1	TRBJ2-7	-	TGTGCCAGGTCCGGTCAGGGGGCCAACGAGCAGTACTTC	CARSGQGANEQYF
TRBV6-1	-	TRBJ1-1	few	TGTGCCAGCAGTGAATATGGGGTAAGGGGTCAGAACACTGAAGCTTTCTTT	CASSEYGVRGQNTEAFF
TRBV7-4	-	TRBJ2-7	-	TGTGCCAGCAGCCCTACTTCTGAGGAGCAGTACTTC	CASSPTSEEQYF